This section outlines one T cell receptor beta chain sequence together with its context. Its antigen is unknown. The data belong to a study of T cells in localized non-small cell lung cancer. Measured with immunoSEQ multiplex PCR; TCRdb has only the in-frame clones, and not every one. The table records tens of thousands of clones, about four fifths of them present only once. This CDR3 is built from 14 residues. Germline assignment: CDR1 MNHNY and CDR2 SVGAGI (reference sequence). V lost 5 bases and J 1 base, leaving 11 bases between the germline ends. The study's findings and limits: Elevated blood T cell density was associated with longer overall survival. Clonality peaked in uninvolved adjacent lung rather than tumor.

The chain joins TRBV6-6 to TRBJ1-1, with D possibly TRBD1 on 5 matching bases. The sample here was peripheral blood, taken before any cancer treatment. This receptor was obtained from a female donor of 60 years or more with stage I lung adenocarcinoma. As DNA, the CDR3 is TGTGCCAGCAGTCAAGGGACGGCGAACACTGAAGCTTTCTTT. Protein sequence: CASSQGTANTEAFF.